This entry features one T cell receptor beta chain sequence. What it binds is not known. The data are from a study of T cell responses to AZD1222 COVID-19 vaccine. Study observations and caveats: Dominant CD4 TCR responses targeted spike regions 160-218 and 743-854. Clonal diversity may have been underestimated, and the donors were mostly white British, with more females than males. Unmutated variant regions are reportedly targeted by nearly half of spike-specific TCRs. Two doses of AZD1222 preceded a rise in Spike-specific TCR breadth and depth.

This table comes from immunoSEQ multiplex PCR, and its TCRdb copy is limited to in-frame clones, with some not included. The sample holds over 85,000 clones, about 87% seen once. J lost 5 bases, V lost 3 bases, and 5 bases had no gene match. The CDR3 consists of 14 residues. Germline-derived CDR1 and CDR2 are LNHDA and SQIVND (reference sequence). The TCR was taken from an adult who received the AZD1222 COVID-19 vaccine. Sequenced material: peripheral blood, taken 28 days after the second AZD1222 dose. The V gene is TRBV19, the J gene TRBJ1-1; 8 bases are a match to TRBD1. CDR3 nucleotides: TGTGCCAGTAGTATGTCAGGGGGCGGTACTGAAGCTTTCTTT. Protein product: CASSMSGGGTEAFF.